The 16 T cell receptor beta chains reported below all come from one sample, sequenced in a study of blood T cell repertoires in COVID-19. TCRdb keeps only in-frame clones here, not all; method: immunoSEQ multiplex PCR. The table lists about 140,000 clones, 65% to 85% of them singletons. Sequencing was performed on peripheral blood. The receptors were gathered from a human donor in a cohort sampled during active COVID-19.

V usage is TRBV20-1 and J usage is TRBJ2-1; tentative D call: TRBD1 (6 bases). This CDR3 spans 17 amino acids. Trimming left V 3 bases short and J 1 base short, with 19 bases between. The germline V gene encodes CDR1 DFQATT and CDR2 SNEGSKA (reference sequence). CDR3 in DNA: TGCAGTGCTAGTGCCACAGGGCGCGTGGCGTCCTACAATGAGCAGTTCTTC. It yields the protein CSASATGRVASYNEQFF.

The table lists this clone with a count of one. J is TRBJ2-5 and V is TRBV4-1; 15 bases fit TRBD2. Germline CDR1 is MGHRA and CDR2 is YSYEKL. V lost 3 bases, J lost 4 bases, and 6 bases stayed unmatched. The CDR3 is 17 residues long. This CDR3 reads CASSHGLAGGQGETQYF. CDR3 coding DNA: TGCGCCAGCAGCCACGGACTAGCGGGGGGGCAGGGAGAGACCCAGTACTTC.

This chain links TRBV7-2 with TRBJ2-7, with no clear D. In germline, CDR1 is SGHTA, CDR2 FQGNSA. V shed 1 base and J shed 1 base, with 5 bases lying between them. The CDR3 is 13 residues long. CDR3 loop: CASSLVHSYEQYF. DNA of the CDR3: TGTGCCAGCAGCTTAGTACATTCCTACGAGCAGTACTTC.

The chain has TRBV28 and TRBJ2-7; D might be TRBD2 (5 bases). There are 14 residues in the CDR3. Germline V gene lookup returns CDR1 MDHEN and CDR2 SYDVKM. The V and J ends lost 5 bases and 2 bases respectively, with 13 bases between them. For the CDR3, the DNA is TGTGCCAGCAGTCCGCCACGGGGAACCTACGAGCAGTACTTC. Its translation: CASSPPRGTYEQYF.

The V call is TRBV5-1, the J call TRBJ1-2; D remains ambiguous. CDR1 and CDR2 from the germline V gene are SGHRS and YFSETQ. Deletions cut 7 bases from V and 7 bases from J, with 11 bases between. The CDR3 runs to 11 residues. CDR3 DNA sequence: TGCGCCAGCGGACTGGAAGGTGGCTACACCTTC. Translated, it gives CASGLEGGYTF. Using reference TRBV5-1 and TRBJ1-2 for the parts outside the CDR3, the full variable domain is KAGVTQTPRYLIKTRGQQVTLSCSPISGHRSVSWYQQTPGQGLQFLFEYFSETQRNKGNFPGRFSGRQFSNSRSEMNVSTLELGDSALYLCASGLEGGYTFGSGTRLTVV.

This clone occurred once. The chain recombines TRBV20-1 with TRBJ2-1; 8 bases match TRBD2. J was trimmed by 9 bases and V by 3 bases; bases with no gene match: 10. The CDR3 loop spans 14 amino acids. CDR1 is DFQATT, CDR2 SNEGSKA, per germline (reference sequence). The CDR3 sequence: CSASSIGLAGEQFF. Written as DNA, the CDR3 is TGCAGTGCTAGTTCCATCGGACTAGCCGGTGAGCAGTTCTTC.

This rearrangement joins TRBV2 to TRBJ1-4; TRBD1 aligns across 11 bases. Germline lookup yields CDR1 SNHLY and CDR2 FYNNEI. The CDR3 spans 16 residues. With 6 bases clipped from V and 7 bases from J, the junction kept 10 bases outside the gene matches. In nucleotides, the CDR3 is TGTGCCAGCAGGACACCGGGACAGGGGGTTGGTGAAAAACTGTTTTTT. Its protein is CASRTPGQGVGEKLFF.

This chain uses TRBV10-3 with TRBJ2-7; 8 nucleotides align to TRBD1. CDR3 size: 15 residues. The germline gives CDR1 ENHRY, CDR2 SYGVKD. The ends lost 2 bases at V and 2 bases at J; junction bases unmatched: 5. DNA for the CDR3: TGTGCCATCAGTGAGGAACCAGGGGGCGCCTACGAGCAGTACTTC. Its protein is CAISEEPGGAYEQYF.

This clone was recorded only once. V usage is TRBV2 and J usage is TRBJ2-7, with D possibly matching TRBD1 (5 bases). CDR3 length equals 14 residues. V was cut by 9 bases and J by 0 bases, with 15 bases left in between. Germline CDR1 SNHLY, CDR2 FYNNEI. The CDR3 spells CASADSLTSYEQYF. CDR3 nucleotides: TGTGCCAGTGCCGACAGCCTTACCTCCTACGAGCAGTACTTC.

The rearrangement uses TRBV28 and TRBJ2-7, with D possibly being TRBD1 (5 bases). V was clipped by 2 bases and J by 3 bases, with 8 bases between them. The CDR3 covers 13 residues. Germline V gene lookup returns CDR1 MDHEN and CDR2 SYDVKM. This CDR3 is CASSLPGYYEQYF. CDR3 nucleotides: TGTGCCAGCAGTTTACCAGGGTACTACGAGCAGTACTTC.

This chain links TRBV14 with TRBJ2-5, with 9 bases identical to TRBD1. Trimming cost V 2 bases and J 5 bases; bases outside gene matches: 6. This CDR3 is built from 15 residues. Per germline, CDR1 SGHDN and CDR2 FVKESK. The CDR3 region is CASSQITGGAETQYF. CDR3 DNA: TGTGCCAGCAGCCAAATCACAGGGGGCGCGGAGACCCAGTACTTC.

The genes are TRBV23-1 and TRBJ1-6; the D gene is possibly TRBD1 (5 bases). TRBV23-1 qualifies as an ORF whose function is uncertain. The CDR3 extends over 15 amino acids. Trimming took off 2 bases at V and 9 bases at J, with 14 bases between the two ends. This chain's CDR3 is CASSQNGLRGSPLHF. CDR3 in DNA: TGCGCCAGCAGTCAAAACGGGCTAAGGGGTTCACCCCTCCACTTT.

The CDR3 protein is CASSRDSHSGNTIYF. The DNA for the CDR3 is TGTGCCAGCAGTCGGGACAGCCACTCTGGAAACACCATATATTTT. This rearrangement joins TRBV7-2 to TRBJ1-3; 7 positions match TRBD1. The length of the CDR3 is 15 residues. The V gene end was trimmed by 6 bases and the J gene end by 0 bases; junction bases not matched to a gene: 5. The germline CDR1 and CDR2 sequences are SGHTA and FQGNSA.

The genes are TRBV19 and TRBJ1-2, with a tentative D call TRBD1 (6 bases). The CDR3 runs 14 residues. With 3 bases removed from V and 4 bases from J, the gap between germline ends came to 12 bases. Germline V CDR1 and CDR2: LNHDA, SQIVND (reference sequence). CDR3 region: CASSIYREFYGYTF. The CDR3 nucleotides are TGTGCCAGTAGTATCTACAGGGAGTTCTATGGCTACACCTTC.

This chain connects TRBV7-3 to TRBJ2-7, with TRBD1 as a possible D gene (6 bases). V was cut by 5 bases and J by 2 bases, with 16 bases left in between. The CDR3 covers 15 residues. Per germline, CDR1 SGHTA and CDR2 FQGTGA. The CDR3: CASSLGHSTPYEQYF. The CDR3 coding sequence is TGTGCCAGCAGCCTGGGACACTCCACTCCCTACGAGCAGTACTTC.

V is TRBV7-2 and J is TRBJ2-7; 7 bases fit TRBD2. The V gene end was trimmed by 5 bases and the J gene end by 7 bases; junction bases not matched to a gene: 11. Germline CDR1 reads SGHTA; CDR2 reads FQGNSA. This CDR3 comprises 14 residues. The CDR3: CASSASRGGKEQYF. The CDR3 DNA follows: TGTGCCAGCAGCGCCAGTCGGGGAGGGAAAGAGCAGTACTTC.